Here is one T cell receptor (beta chain) with its context. It may be a read error: a sequence one base away is much more abundant. CDR1 and CDR2 from the germline V gene are SGHAT and FQNNGV. The CDR3 is made up of 14 amino acids. Amplified TCR beta CDR3 regions derived from RNA transcripts. TCR CDR3 underwent first-round RT-PCR with the HTBI primer set. Each CDR3 protein is one row after TCRdb ran MiXCR on the multiplex PCR reads. The sample comprises approximately 640,000 distinct CDR3 sequences, around 15% of which are singletons, and approximately 3.9% rests with the top ten. These data come from a study of T cells in Graves' hyperthyroidism and ophthalmopathy.

The rearrangement joins TRBV11-2 to TRBJ2-1, with 7 bases identical to TRBD2. This clonotype was obtained from a woman aged 30 to 39 with Graves' hyperthyroidism. The sequencing input was blood. CDR3 coding DNA: TGTGCCAGCAGCCAGCCTAGCGGAAACAATGAGCAGCTCTTC. It is translated as CASSQPSGNNEQLF.